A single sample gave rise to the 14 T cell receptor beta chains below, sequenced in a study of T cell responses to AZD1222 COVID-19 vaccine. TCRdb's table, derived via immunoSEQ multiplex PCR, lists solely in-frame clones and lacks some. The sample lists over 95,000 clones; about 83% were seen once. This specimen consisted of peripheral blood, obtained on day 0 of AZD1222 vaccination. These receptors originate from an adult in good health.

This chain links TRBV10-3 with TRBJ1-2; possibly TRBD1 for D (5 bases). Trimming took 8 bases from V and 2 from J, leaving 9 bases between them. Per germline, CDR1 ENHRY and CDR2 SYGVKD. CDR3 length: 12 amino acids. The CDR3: CAIRTGNYGYTF. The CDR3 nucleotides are TGTGCCATCCGAACAGGAAACTATGGCTACACCTTC.

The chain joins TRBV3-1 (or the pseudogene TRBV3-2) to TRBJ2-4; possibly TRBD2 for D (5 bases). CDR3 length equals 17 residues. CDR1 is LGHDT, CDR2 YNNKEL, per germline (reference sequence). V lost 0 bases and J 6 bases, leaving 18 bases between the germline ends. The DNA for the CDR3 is TGTGCCAGCAGCCAAGACCCCTCCTTTCGGAGGCGAAACATTCAGTACTTC. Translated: CASSQDPSFRRRNIQYF.

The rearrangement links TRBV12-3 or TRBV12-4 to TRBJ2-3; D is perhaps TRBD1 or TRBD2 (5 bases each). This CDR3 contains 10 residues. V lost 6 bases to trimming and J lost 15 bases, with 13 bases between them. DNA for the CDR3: TGTGCCAGCAGGAGGGGTAGATTCTATTTT. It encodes CASRRGRFYF.

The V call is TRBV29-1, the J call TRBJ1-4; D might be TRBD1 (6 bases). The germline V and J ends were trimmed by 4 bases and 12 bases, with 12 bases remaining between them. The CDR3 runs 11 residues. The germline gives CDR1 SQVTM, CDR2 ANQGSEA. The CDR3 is CSVGQNRELFF. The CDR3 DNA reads TGCAGCGTTGGTCAGAACAGGGAACTGTTTTTT. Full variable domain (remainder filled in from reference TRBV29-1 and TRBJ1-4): SAVISQKPSRDICQRGTSLTIQCQVDSQVTMMFWYRQQPGQSLTLIATANQGSEATYESGFVIDKFPISRPNLTFSTLTVSNMSPEDSSIYLCSVGQNRELFFGSGTQLSVL.

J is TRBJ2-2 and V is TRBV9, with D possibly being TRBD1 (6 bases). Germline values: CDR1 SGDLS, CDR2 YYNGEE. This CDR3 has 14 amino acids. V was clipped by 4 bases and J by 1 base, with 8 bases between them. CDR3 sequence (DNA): TGTGCCAGCAGCACGGGACAGAACACCGGGGAGCTGTTTTTT. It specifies CASSTGQNTGELFF. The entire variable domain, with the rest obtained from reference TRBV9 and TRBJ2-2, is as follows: DSGVTQTPKHLITATGQRVTLRCSPRSGDLSVYWYQQSLDQGLQFLIQYYNGEERAKGNILERFSAQQFPDLHSELNLSSLELGDSALYFCASSTGQNTGELFFGEGSRLTVL.

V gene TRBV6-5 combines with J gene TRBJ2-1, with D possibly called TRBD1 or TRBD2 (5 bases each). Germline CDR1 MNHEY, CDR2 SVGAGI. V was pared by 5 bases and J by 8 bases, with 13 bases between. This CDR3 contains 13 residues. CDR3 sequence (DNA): TGTGCCAGCAGTCCCTCCATGGGGGATGAGCAGTTCTTC. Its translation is CASSPSMGDEQFF.

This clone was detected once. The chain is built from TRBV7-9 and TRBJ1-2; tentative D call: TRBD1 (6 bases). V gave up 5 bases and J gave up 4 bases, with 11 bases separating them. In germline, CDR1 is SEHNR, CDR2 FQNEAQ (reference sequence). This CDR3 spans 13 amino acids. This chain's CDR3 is CASSQAGAYGYTF. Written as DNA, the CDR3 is TGTGCCAGCAGCCAGGCGGGGGCCTATGGCTACACCTTC.

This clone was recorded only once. CDR3 protein: CAWGQDSNQPQHF. The CDR3 DNA sequence: TGTGCCTGGGGACAGGATAGCAATCAGCCCCAGCATTTT. The chain couples TRBV30 to TRBJ1-5, with TRBD1 identical over 7 bases. CDR3 length: 13 amino acids. The V gene's germline CDR1 is GTSNPN and CDR2 SVGIG (reference sequence). With 5 bases clipped from V and 0 bases from J, the junction kept 1 base outside the gene matches.

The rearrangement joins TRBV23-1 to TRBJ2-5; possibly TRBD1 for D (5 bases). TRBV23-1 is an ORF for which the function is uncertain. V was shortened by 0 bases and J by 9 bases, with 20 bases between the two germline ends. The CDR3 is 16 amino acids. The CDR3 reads CASSQSRVSGRSAQYF. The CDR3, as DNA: TGCGCCAGCAGTCAATCAAGGGTGTCAGGGCGTTCGGCCCAGTACTTC.

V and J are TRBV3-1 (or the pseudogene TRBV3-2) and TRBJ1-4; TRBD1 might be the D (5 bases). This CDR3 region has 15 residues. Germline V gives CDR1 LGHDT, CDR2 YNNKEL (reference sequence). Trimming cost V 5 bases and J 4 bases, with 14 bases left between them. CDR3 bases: TGTGCCAGCAGCGCCCGGGACCGACTTAATGAAAAACTGTTTTTT. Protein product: CASSARDRLNEKLFF.

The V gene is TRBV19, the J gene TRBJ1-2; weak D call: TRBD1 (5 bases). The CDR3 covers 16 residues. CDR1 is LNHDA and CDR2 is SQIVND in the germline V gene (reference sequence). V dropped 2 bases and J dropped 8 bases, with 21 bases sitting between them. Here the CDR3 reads CASSIRGMSGSDGYTF. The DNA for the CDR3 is TGTGCCAGTAGTATAAGGGGAATGTCGGGGAGTGACGGCTACACCTTC. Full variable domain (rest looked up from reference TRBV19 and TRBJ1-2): DGGITQSPKYLFRKEGQNVTLSCEQNLNHDAMYWYRQDPGQGLRLIYYSQIVNDFQKGDIAEGYSVSREKKESFPLTVTSAQKNPTAFYLCASSIRGMSGSDGYTFGSGTRLTVV.

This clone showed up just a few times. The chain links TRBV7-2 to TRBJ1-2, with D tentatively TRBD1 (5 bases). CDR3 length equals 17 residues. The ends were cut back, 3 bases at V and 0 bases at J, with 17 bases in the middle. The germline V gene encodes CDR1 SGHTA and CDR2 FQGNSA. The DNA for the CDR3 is TGTGCCAGCAGCTTGGGGCAGGGAACTCCTACTAACTATGGCTACACCTTC. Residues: CASSLGQGTPTNYGYTF.

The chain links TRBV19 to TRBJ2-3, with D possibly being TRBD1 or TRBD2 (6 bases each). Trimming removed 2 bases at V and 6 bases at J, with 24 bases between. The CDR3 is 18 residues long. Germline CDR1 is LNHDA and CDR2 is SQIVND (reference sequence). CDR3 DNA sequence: TGTGCCAGTAGTATATCGGGGCCCATGAGGGGGGCCGGGGATACGCAGTATTTT. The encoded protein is CASSISGPMRGAGDTQYF.

The CDR3: CADVGDEQYF. CDR3 DNA sequence: TGTGCAGACGTAGGGGACGAGCAGTACTTC. This chain joins TRBV19 and TRBJ2-7, with D maybe TRBD1 (5 bases). The CDR3 runs 10 residues. Per germline, CDR1 LNHDA and CDR2 SQIVND (reference sequence).